The clone carrying this T cell receptor beta chain was counted many times. Clones were read by immunoSEQ multiplex PCR, and TCRdb kept only the in-frame ones, dropping some. The repertoire holds some 200,000 clones, about 85% seen once, with 2% to 2.5% in the top ten. This CDR3 is 14 amino acids long. Trimming pared 7 bases from V and 1 base from J, leaving 15 bases between. The germline V gene has CDR1 SGHTS and CDR2 YDEGEE. The data derive from a study of blood T cell repertoires in COVID-19. Symptom resolution, clearance, or two negative PCRs marked donors in Cohort 3 as recovered. The receptor's source is a woman aged 25 to 39 who had recovered from COVID-19. The sequenced sample consisted of PBMCs or T cells enriched from blood (not recorded which). The chain combines TRBV5-8 with TRBJ2-7, with a possible D match to TRBD2 (6 bases). The CDR3 reads CASEGTELSYEQYF. CDR3 DNA: TGTGCCAGCGAGGGGACTGAACTTTCCTACGAGCAGTACTTC.